This TCR beta chain was captured in a study of OX40 agonist ivuxolimab in advanced cancers. At the level of the whole study: The costimulatory receptor OX40 (CD134) was targeted by ivuxolimab, a fully human IgG2 agonistic monoclonal antibody. Intravenous ivuxolimab was administered to patients every 2 weeks at six dose levels: 0.01, 0.1, 0.3, 1.5, 3 and 10 mg/kg. Among the roughly 50 dose-escalation patients, 19 had hepatocellular carcinoma, approximately 15 melanoma, 9 renal cell carcinoma and 9 head and neck cancer. In the dose-escalation cohort, more than 75% of patients were male, and the mean age was about 55 years, with a range of 23 to 79. Prior anti-PD-1, anti-PD-L1 or anti-CTLA-4 therapy was permitted, and 30% to 45% of dose-escalation patients had received checkpoint inhibitors. Three dose-escalation patients achieved partial responses, one with hepatocellular carcinoma and two with cutaneous melanoma. Peripheral TCRbeta sequencing aimed to test whether ivuxolimab altered TCR sequence diversity and caused clonal T-cell expansion. The paper describes the monotherapy dose-escalation part (N ≈ 49 patients) of the phase I trial of ivuxolimab.

Patients with a history of autoimmune disease or receiving systemic immunosuppression were excluded from the trial. In every dose cohort, peripheral blood was drawn for TCR sequencing at baseline, cycle 4 day 1, and cycle 7 day 1. Samples were obtained from an open-label, multicenter, first-in-human phase I dose-escalation trial of ivuxolimab. Adults with locally advanced or metastatic head and neck squamous cell, hepatocellular, melanoma or renal cell carcinoma were enrolled in the trial. Before TCR sequencing, CD4+ T cells and CD8+ T cells from peripheral blood were sorted into separate populations. To sequence the TCRbeta CDR3 region, genomic DNA was isolated from the sorted cells. TCRbeta CDR3 regions were sequenced using the immunoSEQ Assay. TCRdb mirrors the immuneACCESS table, restricted to in-frame sequences. Some clones are absent from its copies; in checked studies, under half trace to an unresolved V gene, and the reason for the others is unknown. The sample has over 80,000 clones on record, about nine tenths of them singletons. Around 0.43% of the sample rests with the top ten.

Note on this clone: What antigen it recognizes has not been identified. No base qualities exist here, and no much larger clone lies one base off it.

The study at large found these results: At doses of 0.1 to 3.0 mg/kg, clonal expansion of both CD4+ and CD8+ T cells in blood was seen between baseline and week 6. After ivuxolimab, CD8+ T cells had more expanded clones than CD4+ T cells on average. The antigen specificity of the peripheral T cells that underwent clonal expansion was not determined. In the 0.1-3.0 mg/kg groups, partial responders were among the patients with the lowest normalized peripheral clonal expansion, particularly in CD8+ T cells. Low levels of normalized T-cell clonal expansion were also shown by some nonresponding patients.

The CDR1 and CDR2 encoded by the germline V gene (reference sequence) are LNHNV and YYDKDF. Relative to germline, V is missing 2 bases and J is missing 6 bases, with 14 bases of the junction outside any gene match. The CDR3 measures 18 amino acids from cysteine to phenylalanine. Here the CDR3 DNA is all that survives: 54 bases in frame from base 1. The rearrangement joined TRBV15 to TRBJ2-3, with 10 junctional bases fitting TRBD2. This sample comprised CD4+ or CD8+ T cells sorted from blood, obtained in a trial of the OX40 agonist ivuxolimab. This sequence was found in an adult with an advanced solid tumor such as melanoma, head and neck, liver or kidney cancer. CDR3 sequence: CATSRFAEAGGPIDTQYF. The bases read TGTGCCACCAGCAGATTCGCCGAAGCGGGAGGGCCTATCGATACGCAGTATTTT.